These T cell receptor beta chains were read from a single sample in a study of T cell responses to AZD1222 COVID-19 vaccine. Here immunoSEQ multiplex PCR was the method, and the copy in TCRdb shows in-frame clones only, minus some. In the table there are over 150,000 clones, about nine tenths of which are singletons. Source: peripheral blood, taken on day 0 of AZD1222 vaccination. These receptor sequences come from an adult in good health. The CDR3 runs from the conserved cysteine through the conserved F or W. A D gene is named only where the DNA matches it firmly. Clone sizes are given selectively: once, few, many, or a class where the clone is expanded.

clone size,V gene,J gene,D gene,CDR3 DNA,CDR3 protein
-,TRBV29-1,TRBJ1-5,-,TGCAGCGTTGAGGCGGGTAGCAATCAGCCCCAGCATTTT,CSVEAGSNQPQHF
-,TRBV4-2,TRBJ1-5,TRBD1,TGTGCCAGCAGCCAAGAGTATGGACAGGACTATCAGCCCCAGCATTTT,CASSQEYGQDYQPQHF
-,TRBV19,TRBJ2-2,-,TGTGCCAGTAGTATTGAGGGTAACACCGGGGAGCTGTTTTTT,CASSIEGNTGELFF
-,TRBV12-3/TRBV12-4,TRBJ2-7,-,TGTGCCAGCAGTTTACTCGTCTCCTACGAGCAGTACTTC,CASSLLVSYEQYF
-,TRBV5-4,TRBJ2-7,TRBD1,TGTGCCAGCAGTGGACAGGGATACGAGCAGTACTTC,CASSGQGYEQYF
-,TRBV27,TRBJ2-7,-,TGTGCCAGCAGTTACCGGGGCGGGCACGTCTACGAGCAGTACTTC,CASSYRGGHVYEQYF
-,TRBV7-3,TRBJ1-1,-,TGTGCCAGCAGCTTAATTGGGAACACTGAAGCTTTCTTT,CASSLIGNTEAFF
-,TRBV7-2,TRBJ1-2,-,TGTGCCAGCAGCATAACAGGGCAGAACTATGGCTACACCTTC,CASSITGQNYGYTF
-,TRBV30,TRBJ1-2,TRBD1,TGTGCCCGAAACAGGGGCAACTATGGCTACACCTTC,CARNRGNYGYTF
-,TRBV9,TRBJ1-2,TRBD1,TGTGCCAGCAGCCCGAACACGGGACAGGGGGTGGGTGGCTACACCTTC,CASSPNTGQGVGGYTF
-,TRBV9,TRBJ1-1,-,TGTGCCAGCAGCGTATTAACTCAGAGGGTTTCCGAAGCTTTCTTT,CASSVLTQRVSEAFF
-,TRBV11-2,TRBJ2-7,TRBD1,TGTGCCAGCACCAGAGACAGGGTCGCCTACGAGCAGTACTTC,CASTRDRVAYEQYF
-,TRBV7-2,TRBJ1-3,-,TGTGCCAGCAGCTTAGCGCAGGCATTCTCTGGAAACACCATATATTTT,CASSLAQAFSGNTIYF
-,TRBV7-2,TRBJ1-2,-,TGTGCCAGCAGCTTGGACAAGAACTATGGCTACACCTTC,CASSLDKNYGYTF
-,TRBV12-3/TRBV12-4,TRBJ1-5,-,TGTGCCAGCAGTCGGGGACTTCCACCGCCCCAGCATTTT,CASSRGLPPPQHF
-,TRBV10-2,TRBJ1-1,-,TGCGCCAGCAGTGAAAGCATGGTCAGTTCTGAAGCTTTCTTT,CASSESMVSSEAFF
-,TRBV5-1,TRBJ2-7,TRBD1,TGCGCCAGCAGCTGGGACAGGGCAACTGACTTCAACGAGCAGTACTTC,CASSWDRATDFNEQYF
-,TRBV18,TRBJ1-1,TRBD1,TGTGCCAGCTCACCACCGATCGACAGGGGGCTCAACACTGAAGCTTTCTTT,CASSPPIDRGLNTEAFF
-,TRBV15,TRBJ2-5,-,TGTGCCACCAGCAGAGATGTAGAGACCCAGTACTTC,CATSRDVETQYF
-,TRBV9,TRBJ1-5,-,TGTGCCAGCAGCCTCCGACCGGGCGCAAATCAGCCCCAGCATTTT,CASSLRPGANQPQHF
-,TRBV14,TRBJ2-7,TRBD1,TGTGCCAGCAGCCAAGATTCACTACAGGGGGCCTACGAGCAGTACTTC,CASSQDSLQGAYEQYF
-,TRBV7-7,TRBJ2-2,-,TGTGCCAGCAGCTCTGGCAGGACCGGGGAGCTGTTTTTT,CASSSGRTGELFF
-,TRBV4-3,TRBJ1-1,-,TGCGCCAGCAGCCAGGGACAACTAGGGAACACTGAAGCTTTCTTT,CASSQGQLGNTEAFF
-,TRBV7-3,TRBJ2-3,-,TGTGCCAGCAGCTTAGGGGGGCCAGATACGCAGTATTTT,CASSLGGPDTQYF
-,TRBV5-4,TRBJ1-6,TRBD1,TGTGCCAGCAGCCCCGGGACAGGGAACTATAATTCACCCCTCCACTTT,CASSPGTGNYNSPLHF
-,TRBV6-1,TRBJ1-5,-,TGTGCCAGCAGTGAAAGGCCCGACGGGAGCAATCAGCCCCAGCATTTT,CASSERPDGSNQPQHF
-,TRBV11-2,TRBJ2-1,TRBD2,TGTGCCAGCAGTTCATCCAGGGTCAGCGGGGCTAATGAGCAGTTCTTC,CASSSSRVSGANEQFF
-,TRBV3-1/TRBV3-2,TRBJ2-7,-,TGTGCCAGCAGCCAAAAAACGCCCTACGAGCAGTACTTC,CASSQKTPYEQYF
-,TRBV10-3,TRBJ1-1,-,TGTGCCATCAGTGGAACAGAGAACACTGAAGCTTTCTTT,CAISGTENTEAFF
-,TRBV5-6,TRBJ2-6,-,TGTGCCAGCAGCCTCAGGGGCTCTGGGGCCAACGTCCTGACTTTC,CASSLRGSGANVLTF
-,TRBV5-1,TRBJ2-1,-,TGCGCCAGCAGCTTGGGGACAGGGAGGGTCTCCTACAATGAGCAGTTCTTC,CASSLGTGRVSYNEQFF
-,TRBV12-3/TRBV12-4,TRBJ2-3,TRBD2,TGTGCCAGCAGTACTAGCGGGGGTGGGTATTTT,CASSTSGGGYF
-,TRBV10-3,TRBJ2-7,-,TGTGCCATCAGTGACCCGGGGGTGAGCTCCTACGAGCAGTACTTC,CAISDPGVSSYEQYF
once,TRBV2,TRBJ2-3,-,TGTGCCAGCAGGGTGTCAGGGGCGGCAGATACGCAGTATTTT,CASRVSGAADTQYF
-,TRBV4-1,TRBJ2-3,-,TGCGCCAGCAGCTTCATCCCCAGCGCAAGCACAGATACGCAGTATTTT,CASSFIPSASTDTQYF
-,TRBV14,TRBJ2-2,-,TGTGCCAGCAGAATTCGACCGAACACCGGGGAGCTGTTTTTT,CASRIRPNTGELFF
-,TRBV7-2,TRBJ1-2,TRBD1,TGTGCCAGCAGCTTAGGAAGGGACAGACAAAACTATGGCTACACCTTC,CASSLGRDRQNYGYTF
-,TRBV29-1,TRBJ2-1,TRBD2,TGCAGCGATAGAATCGGGGGGTACAATGAGCAGTTCTTC,CSDRIGGYNEQFF
-,TRBV11-2,TRBJ1-1,-,TGTGCCAGCAGTCCTACAGGTGCTACTGAAGCTTTCTTT,CASSPTGATEAFF
-,TRBV6-5,TRBJ1-1,-,TGTGCCAGCAGTTACTCGAGGAGGGACACTGAAGCTTTCTTT,CASSYSRRDTEAFF
-,TRBV7-8,TRBJ1-4,-,TGTGCCAGCAGGGCGGGGGAAAATGAAAAACTGTTTTTT,CASRAGENEKLFF
-,TRBV7-2,TRBJ1-4,TRBD1,TGTGCCAGCAGCTCTATCGCGACAGGGGTTGGGGGTGAAAAACTGTTTTTT,CASSSIATGVGGEKLFF
-,TRBV5-4,TRBJ2-7,TRBD2,TGTGCCAGCAGCGCGGAACAACTAGCGGGGGTCTCCTTGGAGCAGTACTTC,CASSAEQLAGVSLEQYF
-,TRBV7-8,TRBJ2-7,-,TGTGCCAGCAGCTTAGGAGGTGACGGACCGCTCTACGAGCAGTACTTC,CASSLGGDGPLYEQYF
-,TRBV11-2,TRBJ1-1,-,TGTGCCAGCAGCTTAGTTGAGGGGCAGACTGAAGCTTTCTTT,CASSLVEGQTEAFF
-,TRBV7-2,TRBJ1-1,-,TGTGCCAGCAGCTTTGCCGCGGAGAACACTGAAGCTTTCTTT,CASSFAAENTEAFF
-,TRBV10-3,TRBJ1-1,-,TGTGCCATCAGTGACCCCGATAATATTCCTGAAGCTTTCTTT,CAISDPDNIPEAFF
-,TRBV5-5,TRBJ1-5,-,TGTGCCAGCAGCTTCTTCGACAGCAATCAGCCCCAGCATTTT,CASSFFDSNQPQHF
-,TRBV7-2,TRBJ2-5,-,TGTGCCAGCAGCAGAGACCCCCAAGAGACCCAGTACTTC,CASSRDPQETQYF
-,TRBV4-2,TRBJ1-5,TRBD1,TGTGCCAGCAGCCAGGGGACAGGGCAGCCCCAGCATTTT,CASSQGTGQPQHF
-,TRBV9,TRBJ1-2,TRBD1,TGTGCCAGCAGCGTAGGTACAGGGGGGATTAACTATGGCTACACCTTC,CASSVGTGGINYGYTF
-,TRBV29-1,TRBJ2-1,-,TGCAGCGTTGCTACTAGCTTTAGCTCCTACAATGAGCAGTTCTTC,CSVATSFSSYNEQFF
few,TRBV7-6,TRBJ1-6,-,TGTGCCAGCAGCTTACTTAGCCGGGCCCGAGGTTCACCCCTCCACTTT,CASSLLSRARGSPLHF
-,TRBV19,TRBJ2-5,TRBD2,TGTGCCAGTAGGACAACTAGCGGGGGGCCCCCAACGAAGACCCAGTACTTC,CASRTTSGGPPTKTQYF
-,TRBV2,TRBJ2-7,-,TGTGCCAGCAGCGCGGGACAGAGCTCCTACGAGCAGTACTTC,CASSAGQSSYEQYF
-,TRBV4-3,TRBJ1-1,-,TGCGCCAGCAGCCAAGATTTTCGGGTGGGGAAGACTGAAGCTTTCTTT,CASSQDFRVGKTEAFF
-,TRBV29-1,TRBJ1-5,-,TGCAGCGTTGACGGGGGGCACAATCAGCCCCAGCATTTT,CSVDGGHNQPQHF
-,TRBV27,TRBJ2-3,-,TGTGCCAGCAGTTTCTCTTGGGAGAATAGCGCAGATACGCAGTATTTT,CASSFSWENSADTQYF